The rows below give T cell receptor beta chains drawn from one sample of a study of cytomegalovirus exposure and HLA in healthy donors. Clones were sequenced by immunoSEQ multiplex PCR, and TCRdb holds only the in-frame ones, with some missing. This sample yields tens of thousands of clones, of which roughly two thirds are seen a single time; roughly 16% belongs to the top ten. Sequenced sample: PBMCs. The receptors shown here come from a woman in her 50s in good health and CMV-seropositive. CDR3s include the opening cysteine and the closing phenylalanine or tryptophan. Fields, in order: V gene, J gene, clone size, D gene, CDR3 DNA, CDR3 protein. A D gene is named only where the DNA matches it firmly. Clone size is not always given. Where it is, it says once, few, many or a class for expanded clones.

v_call: TRBV4-1
j_call: TRBJ2-1
clone_size: once
d_call: .
cdr3_nt: TGCGCCAGCAGCCGCCCCCGGGACTGGCCCTACAATGAGCAGTTCTTC
cdr3_aa: CASSRPRDWPYNEQFF

v_call: TRBV5-4
j_call: TRBJ1-2
clone_size: .
d_call: TRBD1
cdr3_nt: TGTGCCAGCAGCTCGTGGACAGGGGGCTTCGGTGGCTACACCTTC
cdr3_aa: CASSSWTGGFGGYTF

v_call: TRBV14
j_call: TRBJ2-1
clone_size: few
d_call: .
cdr3_nt: TGTGCCAGCAGCCAAAGACTAACAAGACTTTACAATGAGCAGTTCTTC
cdr3_aa: CASSQRLTRLYNEQFF

v_call: TRBV10-3
j_call: TRBJ1-1
clone_size: .
d_call: .
cdr3_nt: TGTGCCATCGTCTCGACACCGAACACTGAAGCTTTCTTT
cdr3_aa: CAIVSTPNTEAFF

v_call: TRBV29-1
j_call: TRBJ1-1
clone_size: .
d_call: TRBD1
cdr3_nt: TGCAGCGTTTTGATGAGACAGGGCCTCACTGAAGCTTTCTTT
cdr3_aa: CSVLMRQGLTEAFF

v_call: TRBV11-2
j_call: TRBJ1-1
clone_size: few
d_call: .
cdr3_nt: TGTGCCAGCAGCTACCAGGTGAACACTGAAGCTTTCTTT
cdr3_aa: CASSYQVNTEAFF

v_call: TRBV28
j_call: TRBJ1-5
clone_size: .
d_call: .
cdr3_nt: TGTGCCAGCCCCCCGGGGAGGGTCAGCAATCAGCCCCAGCATTTT
cdr3_aa: CASPPGRVSNQPQHF

v_call: TRBV7-9
j_call: TRBJ2-7
clone_size: .
d_call: TRBD2
cdr3_nt: TGTGCCAGCATGATGGCGGGAGGGGACGAGCAGTACTTC
cdr3_aa: CASMMAGGDEQYF

v_call: TRBV27
j_call: TRBJ2-7
clone_size: .
d_call: .
cdr3_nt: TGTGCCAGCAGTCCACTAGGGGAGGCCTCCTACGAGCAGTACTTC
cdr3_aa: CASSPLGEASYEQYF

v_call: TRBV2
j_call: TRBJ1-5
clone_size: few
d_call: .
cdr3_nt: TGTGCCAGCGGGGGGGTTAGCGTCGATCAGCCCCAGCATTTT
cdr3_aa: CASGGVSVDQPQHF

v_call: TRBV9
j_call: TRBJ2-7
clone_size: .
d_call: TRBD2
cdr3_nt: TGTGCCAGCAGCGTCGGCCCCAGCGGGGGCTACGAGCAGTACTTC
cdr3_aa: CASSVGPSGGYEQYF

v_call: TRBV9
j_call: TRBJ1-2
clone_size: .
d_call: .
cdr3_nt: TGTGCCAGCAGCGTAGAAGGAGCGTTCTATGGCTACACCTTC
cdr3_aa: CASSVEGAFYGYTF

v_call: TRBV7-2
j_call: TRBJ2-7
clone_size: .
d_call: TRBD2
cdr3_nt: TGTGCCAGCAGCCCGTCGGGGACTAGCGGGAGGGGGGAGCAGTACTTC
cdr3_aa: CASSPSGTSGRGEQYF

v_call: TRBV2
j_call: TRBJ2-7
clone_size: .
d_call: .
cdr3_nt: TGTGCCAGCAGTTTTAGCGGCACGGTGGGTGAGCAGTACTTC
cdr3_aa: CASSFSGTVGEQYF

v_call: TRBV27
j_call: TRBJ1-6
clone_size: once
d_call: TRBD1
cdr3_nt: TGTGCCAGCAGTCCGGGACAGGGGAATTCACCCCTCCACTTT
cdr3_aa: CASSPGQGNSPLHF

v_call: TRBV5-4
j_call: TRBJ2-5
clone_size: .
d_call: .
cdr3_nt: TGTGCCAGCAGCGCTCAGGCGCTCGAAGAGACCCAGTACTTC
cdr3_aa: CASSAQALEETQYF

v_call: TRBV5-1
j_call: TRBJ2-7
clone_size: .
d_call: .
cdr3_nt: TGCGCCAGCAGCTTGTCGCCAGGGTCCTACGAGCAGTACTTC
cdr3_aa: CASSLSPGSYEQYF

v_call: TRBV4-3
j_call: TRBJ1-2
clone_size: .
d_call: .
cdr3_nt: TGCGCCAGCAGCCACAGCGTTTCTAGAAATGGCTACACCTTC
cdr3_aa: CASSHSVSRNGYTF

v_call: TRBV6-1
j_call: TRBJ2-2
clone_size: .
d_call: TRBD2
cdr3_nt: TGTGCCAGCAGGGAGCGGGAGGACACCGGGGAGCTGTTTTTT
cdr3_aa: CASREREDTGELFF

v_call: TRBV28
j_call: TRBJ1-5
clone_size: .
d_call: TRBD1
cdr3_nt: TGTGCCAGCAGTTTATCGAGGGGGACAGGGAGGAGTCAGCCCCAGCATTTT
cdr3_aa: CASSLSRGTGRSQPQHF

v_call: TRBV10-1
j_call: TRBJ2-3
clone_size: .
d_call: TRBD1
cdr3_nt: TGCGCCAGCAGTGGGACAGGCCCCACAGATACGCAGTATTTT
cdr3_aa: CASSGTGPTDTQYF

v_call: TRBV19
j_call: TRBJ2-7
clone_size: .
d_call: TRBD2
cdr3_nt: TGTGCCAGCCAGGGACTAGCGGGAGTAGGATCGAGTGAGCAGTACTTC
cdr3_aa: CASQGLAGVGSSEQYF

v_call: TRBV28
j_call: TRBJ2-1
clone_size: few
d_call: TRBD2
cdr3_nt: TGTGCCAGCAGCCCAGGGTCCGGCGGGAGTTCCTACAATGAGCAGTTCTTC
cdr3_aa: CASSPGSGGSSYNEQFF

v_call: TRBV5-1
j_call: TRBJ2-1
clone_size: once
d_call: TRBD1
cdr3_nt: TGCGCCAGCAGCTTGGCCGCAGGGGGCGCACAGGGGCACAATGAGCAGTTCTTC
cdr3_aa: CASSLAAGGAQGHNEQFF

v_call: TRBV10-2
j_call: TRBJ1-1
clone_size: .
d_call: .
cdr3_nt: TGCGCCAGCAGTGGCGGGACTGTGAACACTGAAGCTTTCTTT
cdr3_aa: CASSGGTVNTEAFF

v_call: TRBV6-4
j_call: TRBJ1-1
clone_size: .
d_call: .
cdr3_nt: TGTGCCAGCAGTGCCTCACAGGTGAACACTGAAGCTTTCTTT
cdr3_aa: CASSASQVNTEAFF